This TCR beta chain was identified in a study of cytomegalovirus exposure and HLA in healthy donors. Study-wide context: A subsequent analysis stated that the 90 to 150 validation repertoires were run on the same platform as the approximately 700 first-cohort repertoires.

Overall study findings and caveats: Reportedly, diagnosis of cytomegalovirus status by the classifier showed high specificity and sensitivity. The CMV antigen specificity of a few CMV-associated chains was confirmed through in vitro analysis. Some TCR beta chains (around 160 of them) were listed as cytomegalovirus-associated.

Comment on this clone: Its antigen is not known.

Clones were sequenced by immunoSEQ multiplex PCR, and TCRdb holds only the in-frame ones, with some missing. Here the sample spans 300,000 to 400,000 clones, 70% to 90% being singletons. This TCR was sampled from a woman aged 18-29 years in good health and CMV-seronegative. Source material: PBMCs.

Here the CDR3 DNA reads TGTGCCAGCAGTGACGAGACAGCCGCGGGGGGTTCACCCCTCCACTTT. Its translation is CASSDETAAGGSPLHF. V gene TRBV2 combines with J gene TRBJ1-6; possibly TRBD1 for D (5 bases). The CDR3 is made up of 16 amino acids. The germline V and J ends were trimmed by 3 bases and 9 bases, with 18 bases remaining between them. In germline, CDR1 is SNHLY, CDR2 FYNNEI.